Given below is one T cell receptor beta chain in context. Its antigen is still unknown. Per-nucleotide qualities are absent, and no much larger clonotype sits a single base away. Participants in the prospective study were enrolled through a virtual design, were aged roughly 18 to 100 years, and lived in 24 United States geographic areas. To assign participants to cohorts, the prospective study relied on clinical history that participants themselves reported in a screening survey and a study questionnaire. Exposed participants had been in contact with someone with a PCR-confirmed or clinician-diagnosed COVID-19 case within 2 weeks of study entry. In the prospective study, mobile phlebotomists collected whole blood, serum and a nasopharyngeal or oropharyngeal swab from each participant. Additional blood draws and questionnaires over an approximately two-month period could optionally be provided by prospective study participants. Prospective study blood samples were shipped either frozen or at room temperature before DNA extraction.

This specimen comes from a study of blood T cell repertoires in COVID-19 (dated by TCRdb to the early 2020s). General notes on the study: Samples from collaborators originated in the United States, Italy and Spain and spanned both the acute and convalescent phases of COVID-19. The dataset comprised deeply sampled blood TCRbeta repertoires from subjects exposed to, actively infected with, or recovered from COVID-19. Samples were obtained from the ongoing ImmuneRACE study (first 160 participants) and from 1,254 subjects provided by 6 global collaborators. Where HLA class I and class II types were available, the types were taken from metadata supplied by the sample provider, not from assay-based typing. The prospective study material was composed of cDNA or gDNA derived from T cells, B-cell-depleted T cells, or PBMCs. Nearly every sample came with metadata listing a de-identified subject ID, COVID-19 status, age in years and sex. The repertoires were made available in a free public database intended to serve as a resource for research on the immune response to SARS-CoV-2.

CDR1 and CDR2 were assigned from the germline V gene (reference sequence) as SGHKS and YYEKEE. Trimming costs V 1 base and J 8 bases, and their ends lie 9 bases apart. CDR3 length: 12 amino acids, cysteine to phenylalanine. Left in the record is the CDR3 DNA by itself, 36 bases read in frame from the first base. The immunoSEQ Assay, a bias-controlled multiplex PCR, was used to amplify TCRbeta CDR3 regions from genomic DNA. The authors processed their data as follows. Within the assay, amplification of reference gene primers was used to estimate how many nucleated cells each sample contained. Sequence reads were collapsed and filtered to measure the absolute abundance of every unique TCRbeta CDR3 rearrangement. For each sample, productive Simpson clonality was calculated as the square root of Simpson's diversity index over productive rearrangements. Sourced from immuneACCESS, this table was stored by TCRdb with only in-frame sequences that have V and J called. A share of the clones is absent; for the studies checked, an unresolved V gene accounts for under half, and the remainder has no known explanation. V, J and clone size are those of that table, while D and trimming were read from the DNA. Present in this sample are almost 350,000 clones, about 90% of which were seen just once. In total, the top ten clones hold 0.85% to 1.3% of the sample.

The investigation overall reported the following: The amount of clinical and demographic metadata varied by source and participant and was provided uncurated.

The chain is encoded by TRBV5-5 joined to TRBJ1-2, with no confident D gene call. The material sequenced was PBMCs or T cells enriched from blood (not recorded which). The TCR originated in a woman aged 25-40 years who had been exposed to COVID-19. In nucleotide form, the sequence is TGTGCCAGCAGCTTGTATAGGGAGGGCTACACCTTC. The translation is CASSLYREGYTF.